This T cell receptor (beta chain) was recorded in a study of blood T cell repertoires in COVID-19. This table comes from immunoSEQ multiplex PCR, and its TCRdb copy is limited to in-frame clones, with some not included. The sample includes approximately 260,000 clones, 80% to 90% of them seen just once. Germline CDR1 is SGHRS and CDR2 is YFSETQ. The CDR3 runs to 15 residues. Trimming at V came to 0 bases and at J to 8 bases, leaving 9 bases not matched to a gene. The source of this sequence is a woman between 65 and 79 years old with COVID-19, enrolled during active disease. Sequenced sample: peripheral blood. The chain joins TRBV5-1 to TRBJ2-3, with 7 nucleotides matching TRBD1. The CDR3 loop is CASSLDGQDDGTQYF. CDR3 coding DNA: TGCGCCAGCAGCTTGGATGGACAGGATGACGGTACGCAGTATTTT.